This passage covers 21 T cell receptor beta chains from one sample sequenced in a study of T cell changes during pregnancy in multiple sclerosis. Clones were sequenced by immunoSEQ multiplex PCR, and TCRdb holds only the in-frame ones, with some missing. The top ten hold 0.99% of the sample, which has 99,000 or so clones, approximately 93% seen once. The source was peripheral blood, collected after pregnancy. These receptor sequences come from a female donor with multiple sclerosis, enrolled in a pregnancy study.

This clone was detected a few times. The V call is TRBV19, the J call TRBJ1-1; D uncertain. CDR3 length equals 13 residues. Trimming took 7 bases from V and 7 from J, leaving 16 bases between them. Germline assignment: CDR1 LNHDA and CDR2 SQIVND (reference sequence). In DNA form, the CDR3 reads TGTGCCAGTACCACCGCAGGCGGGATTGAAGCTTTCTTT. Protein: CASTTAGGIEAFF.

The chain's CDR3 is CASRPSQGQGTYNEQFF. The CDR3 nucleotides are TGTGCCAGCAGACCCTCCCAAGGACAGGGGACCTACAATGAGCAGTTCTTC. J is TRBJ2-1 and V is TRBV7-9; 9 positions agree with TRBD1. The junction had 11 bases not matched to a gene; V was cut back by 6 bases and J by 2 bases. This CDR3 spans 17 amino acids. Germline V gives CDR1 SEHNR, CDR2 FQNEAQ (reference sequence).

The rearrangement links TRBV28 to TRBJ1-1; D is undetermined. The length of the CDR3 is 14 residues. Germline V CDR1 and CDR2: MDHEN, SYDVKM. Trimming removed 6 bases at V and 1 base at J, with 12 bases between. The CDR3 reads CASSEPYPNTEAFF. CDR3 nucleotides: TGTGCCAGCAGCGAACCCTATCCGAACACTGAAGCTTTCTTT.

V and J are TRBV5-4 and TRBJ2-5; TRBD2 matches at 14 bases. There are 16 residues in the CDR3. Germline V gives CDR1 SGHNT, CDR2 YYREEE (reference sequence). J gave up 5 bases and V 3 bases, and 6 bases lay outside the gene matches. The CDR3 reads CASSSGTSGGGETQYF. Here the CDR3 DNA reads TGTGCCAGCAGCTCTGGGACTAGCGGGGGTGGGGAGACCCAGTACTTC. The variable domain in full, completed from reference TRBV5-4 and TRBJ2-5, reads ETGVTQSPTHLIKTRGQQVTLRCSSQSGHNTVSWYQQALGQGPQFIFQYYREEENGRGNFPPRFSGLQFPNYSSELNVNALELDDSALYLCASSSGTSGGGETQYFGPGTRLLVL.

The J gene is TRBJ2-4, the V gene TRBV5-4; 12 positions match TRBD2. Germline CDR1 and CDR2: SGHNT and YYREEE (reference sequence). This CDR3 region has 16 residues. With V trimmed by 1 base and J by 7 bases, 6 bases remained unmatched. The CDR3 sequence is CASSLFTSGRYNIQYF. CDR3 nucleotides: TGTGCCAGCAGCTTGTTCACTAGCGGGAGGTATAACATTCAGTACTTC.

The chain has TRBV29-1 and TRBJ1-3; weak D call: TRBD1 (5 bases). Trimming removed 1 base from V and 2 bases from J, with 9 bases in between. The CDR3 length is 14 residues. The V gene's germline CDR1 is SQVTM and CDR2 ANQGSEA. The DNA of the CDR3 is TGCAGCGTTGAAGTAGAAGGGGCTGGAAACACCATATATTTT. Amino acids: CSVEVEGAGNTIYF.

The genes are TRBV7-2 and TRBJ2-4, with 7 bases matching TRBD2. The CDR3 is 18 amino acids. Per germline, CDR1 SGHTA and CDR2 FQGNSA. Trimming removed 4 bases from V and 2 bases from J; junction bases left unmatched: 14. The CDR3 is CASSSSGRSGNSKNIQYF. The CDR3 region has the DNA TGTGCCAGCAGCTCCTCCGGGCGGAGCGGGAACTCCAAAAACATTCAGTACTTC.

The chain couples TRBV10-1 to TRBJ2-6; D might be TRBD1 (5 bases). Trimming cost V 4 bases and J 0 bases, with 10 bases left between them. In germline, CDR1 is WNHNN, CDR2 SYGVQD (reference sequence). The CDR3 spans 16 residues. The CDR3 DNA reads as TGCGCCAGCAGTGCCGACAGAAGCTCTGGGGCCAACGTCCTGACTTTC. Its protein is CASSADRSSGANVLTF.

DNA for the CDR3: TGTGCCACCAGCACCGAGGGCGTGGACTCTGAAGCTTTCTTT. Translating gives CATSTEGVDSEAFF. The rearrangement joins TRBV15 to TRBJ1-1; no reliable D call. V lost 4 bases, J lost 6 bases, and 15 bases lay in between. Germline assignment: CDR1 LNHNV and CDR2 YYDKDF (reference sequence). The CDR3 consists of 14 residues.

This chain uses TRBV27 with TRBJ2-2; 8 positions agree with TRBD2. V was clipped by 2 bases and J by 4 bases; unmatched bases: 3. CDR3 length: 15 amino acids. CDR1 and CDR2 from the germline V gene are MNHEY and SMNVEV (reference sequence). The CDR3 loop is CASSLAGGGTGELFF. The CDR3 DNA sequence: TGTGCCAGCAGTTTAGCGGGGGGTGGCACCGGGGAGCTGTTTTTT.

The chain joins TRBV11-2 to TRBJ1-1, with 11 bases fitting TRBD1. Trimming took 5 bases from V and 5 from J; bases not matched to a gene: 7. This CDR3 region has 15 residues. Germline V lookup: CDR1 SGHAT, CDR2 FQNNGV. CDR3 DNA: TGTGCCAGCAGCGGGGCCCGGGACAGGGGGACTGAAGCTTTCTTT. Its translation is CASSGARDRGTEAFF.

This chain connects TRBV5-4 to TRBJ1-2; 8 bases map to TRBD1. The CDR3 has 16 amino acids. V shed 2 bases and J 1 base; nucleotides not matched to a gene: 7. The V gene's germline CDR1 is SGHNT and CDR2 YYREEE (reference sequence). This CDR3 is CASSLEGQGSNYGYTF. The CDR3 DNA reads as TGTGCCAGCAGCTTAGAAGGACAGGGCAGTAACTATGGCTACACCTTC.

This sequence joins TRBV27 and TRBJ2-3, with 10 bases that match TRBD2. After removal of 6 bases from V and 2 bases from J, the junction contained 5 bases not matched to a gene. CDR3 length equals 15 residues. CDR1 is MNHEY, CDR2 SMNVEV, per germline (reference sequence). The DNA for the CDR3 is TGTGCCAGCAGACTAGCGGGATCACCCACAGATACGCAGTATTTT. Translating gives CASRLAGSPTDTQYF.

This chain's CDR3 is CASSQEGWGGGRRQVEQYF. CDR3 nucleotide sequence: TGTGCCAGCAGTCAAGAGGGGTGGGGAGGCGGGAGGCGCCAAGTCGAGCAGTACTTC. V and J are TRBV11-2 and TRBJ2-7, with 8 bases identical to TRBD2. The CDR3 runs to 19 residues. V lost 6 bases and J lost 6; bases outside the gene matches: 25. Germline V gives CDR1 SGHAT, CDR2 FQNNGV.

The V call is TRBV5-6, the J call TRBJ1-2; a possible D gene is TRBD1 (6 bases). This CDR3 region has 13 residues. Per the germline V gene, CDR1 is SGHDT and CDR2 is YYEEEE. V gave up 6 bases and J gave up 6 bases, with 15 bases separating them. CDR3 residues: CASKGRGKNGYTF. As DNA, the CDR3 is TGTGCCAGCAAGGGCAGGGGAAAAAATGGCTACACCTTC.

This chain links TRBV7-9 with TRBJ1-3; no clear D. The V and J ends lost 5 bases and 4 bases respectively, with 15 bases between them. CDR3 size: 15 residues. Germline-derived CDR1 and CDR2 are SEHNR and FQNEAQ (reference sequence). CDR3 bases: TGTGCCAGCAGCCCGACTAGGACGAGGGGAAACACCATATATTTT. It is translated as CASSPTRTRGNTIYF.

CDR3 bases: TGTGCCAGCAGACTAGGGGCAGGGGGCACTGAAGCTTTCTTT. Translation: CASRLGAGGTEAFF. The V call is TRBV28, the J call TRBJ1-1, with 7 bases fitting TRBD1. The V gene's germline CDR1 is MDHEN and CDR2 SYDVKM. This CDR3 contains 14 residues. Trimming cost V 6 bases and J 4 bases; bases outside gene matches: 8.

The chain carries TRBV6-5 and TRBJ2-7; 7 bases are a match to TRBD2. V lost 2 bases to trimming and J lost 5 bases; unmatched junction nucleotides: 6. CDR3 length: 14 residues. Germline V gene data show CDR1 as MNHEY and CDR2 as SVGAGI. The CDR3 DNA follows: TGTGCCAGCAGTTACACGGGGGGATCAGACGAGCAGTACTTC. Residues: CASSYTGGSDEQYF.

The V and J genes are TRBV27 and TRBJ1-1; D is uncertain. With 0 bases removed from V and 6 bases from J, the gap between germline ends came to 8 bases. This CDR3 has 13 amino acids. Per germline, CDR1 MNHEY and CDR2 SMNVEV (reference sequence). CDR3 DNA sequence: TGTGCCAGCAGTTTATCCAGCGTATCTGAAGCTTTCTTT. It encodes CASSLSSVSEAFF.

The CDR3 nucleotides are TGTGCCAGCAGTGACAGGCAGTATCAGCCCCAGCATTTT. As protein: CASSDRQYQPQHF. The chain uses TRBV6-1 and TRBJ1-5; D unresolved. CDR1 and CDR2 (germline): MNHNS, SASEGT. V was trimmed by 3 bases and J by 5 bases, leaving 8 bases between them. The length of the CDR3 is 13 residues.

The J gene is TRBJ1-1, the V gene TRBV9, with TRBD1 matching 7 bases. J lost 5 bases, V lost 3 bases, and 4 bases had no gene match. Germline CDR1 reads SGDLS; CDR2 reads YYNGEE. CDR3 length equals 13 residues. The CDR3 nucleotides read TGTGCCAGCAGCGCCCGACAGGGAACTGAAGCTTTCTTT. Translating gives CASSARQGTEAFF.